The present entry profiles one T cell receptor (beta chain) with its context. Which antigen it targets is not known. Per-base qualities were not stored, and no clone one base away is much larger. Sequencer: Illumina NovaSeq 6000. TCRalpha and TCRbeta cDNA libraries were constructed by 5'RACE with constant-segment primers, with sample barcodes and unique molecular identifiers being introduced. RNA was extracted from every sample with Trizol reagent. The libraries were amplified in two PCR steps, and the second step added a second sample barcode and Illumina TruSeq adapters. Libraries were sequenced on an Illumina NovaSeq with 2 x 150 bp paired-end reads. On the authors' methods: Reads were demultiplexed and collapsed into UMI-guided consensus sequences with migec v1.2.7. With mixcr v2.1.11, UMI consensuses were aligned to TRA and TRB V and J templates and assembled into clonotypes. A clonotype was counted as expanded or contracted only if both edgeR and NoisET called the change significant, with noise models trained on biological replicates. For edgeR calls, the cutoffs were a false discovery rate-adjusted p below 0.01 and a log2 fold-change threshold of 1. As an exploratory analysis of dynamics, max-normalized trajectories of the 1000 most abundant clonotypes were examined by PCA with hierarchical clustering. The CD4 or CD8 phenotype of responding clones was assigned using the separately sequenced CD4+ and CD8+ repertoires. The public sequencing data were trimmed at Q25 with fastp and processed into clonotypes with MiXCR by TCRdb, which kept only in-frame beta chains. Rows are combined by CDR3 protein, so each entry shows the most common genes and DNA. The V and J calls here are based on TCRdb, not the publication. Counted in this sample were 470,000 or so distinct CDR3 sequences; around a sixth of them appeared once. In total, the top ten clones hold around an eighth of the sample.

PBMCs were isolated by Ficoll-Paque density gradient centrifugation. The data stem from a study of T-cell memory formation after mild COVID-19 (dated by TCRdb to the early 2020s). A note on the overall study: Most TCR sequence clusters were specific to one of the two donors. The cohort comprised two young, previously healthy adult volunteers, one female and one male. In a couple of donors, T-cell clones that expanded and contracted after mild COVID-19 were tracked by sequencing TCRalpha and TCRbeta repertoires over time.

What the study reported, not specific to this receptor: Only a couple of mild cases were covered by the study, and larger cohorts that include severe cases with pre-infection samples were considered necessary. Whether the second-wave clones peaking on day 37 were SARS-CoV-2 specific was not confirmed. Contracting CD4+ clones were found mainly in CM and EM memory subsets, while CD8+ clones were enriched in EMRA. Balanced CD4/CD8 phenotypes were observed for clones contracting from day 15 to 85, whereas a bias towards CD4+ was observed for a second wave of clones expanding from day 15 to 37. The detection of some responding clones in pre-infection memory suggests that pre-existing cross-reactive memory T cells joined the SARS-CoV-2 response.

The sequenced sample was PBMCs or a T cell subset sorted from them (not recorded which). This clonotype was sampled from an adult woman who had mild COVID-19 (a few samples of this study predate the infection). The sample titles of this study are shuffled in the database, so cell type and time point are left out; the donor was told from shared clones.

CDR3 region: CASSPRGIETQYF. The DNA is as follows: TGTGCCAGCAGTCCTAGGGGAATAGAGACCCAGTACTTC. The chain couples TRBV7-9 to TRBJ2-5; a weak D assignment points to TRBD1 (5 bases agree). CDR1 and CDR2, per the germline V gene (reference sequence), are SEHNR and FQNEAQ. From its cysteine to its phenylalanine, the CDR3 spans 13 amino acids. Only the CDR3 region is kept as DNA, spanning 39 bases read in frame from base 1. V loses 6 bases of germline sequence and J loses 4 bases, and the interval between the two ends is 12 bases.